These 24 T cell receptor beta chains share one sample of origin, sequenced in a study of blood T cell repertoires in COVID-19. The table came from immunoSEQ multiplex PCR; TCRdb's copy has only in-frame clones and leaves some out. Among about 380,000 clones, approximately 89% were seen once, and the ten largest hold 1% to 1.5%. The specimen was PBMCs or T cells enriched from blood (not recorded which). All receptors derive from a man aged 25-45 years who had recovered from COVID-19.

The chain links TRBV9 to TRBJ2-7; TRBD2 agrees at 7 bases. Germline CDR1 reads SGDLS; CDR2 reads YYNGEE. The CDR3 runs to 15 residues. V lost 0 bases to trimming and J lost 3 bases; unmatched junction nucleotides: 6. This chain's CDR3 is CASSVGGREGYEQYF. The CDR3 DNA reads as TGTGCCAGCAGCGTAGGTGGCAGGGAGGGCTACGAGCAGTACTTC.

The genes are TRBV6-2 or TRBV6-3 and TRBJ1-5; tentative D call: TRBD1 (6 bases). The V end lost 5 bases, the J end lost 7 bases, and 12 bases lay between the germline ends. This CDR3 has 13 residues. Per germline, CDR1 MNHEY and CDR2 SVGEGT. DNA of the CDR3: TGTGCCAGCAGTCAGGGGAGAGGACAGCCCCAGCATTTT. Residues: CASSQGRGQPQHF.

CDR3 bases: TGTGCCTGGAGTGTACTAGCGGGGGGCACAGATACGCAGTATTTT. Its protein is CAWSVLAGGTDTQYF. The genes are TRBV30 and TRBJ2-3; TRBD2 aligns across 11 bases. V lost 0 bases, J lost 1 base, and 0 bases stayed unmatched. The CDR3 runs to 15 residues. The germline V gene has CDR1 GTSNPN and CDR2 SVGIG (reference sequence).

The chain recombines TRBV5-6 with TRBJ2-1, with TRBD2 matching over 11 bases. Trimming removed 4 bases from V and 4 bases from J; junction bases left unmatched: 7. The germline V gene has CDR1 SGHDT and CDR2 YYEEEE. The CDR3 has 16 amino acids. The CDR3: CASSRTGTSGYNEQFF. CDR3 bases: TGTGCCAGCAGCAGAACCGGGACTAGCGGTTACAATGAGCAGTTCTTC. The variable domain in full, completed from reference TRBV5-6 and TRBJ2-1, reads DAGVTQSPTHLIKTRGQQVTLRCSPKSGHDTVSWYQQALGQGPQFIFQYYEEEERQRGNFPDRFSGHQFPNYSSELNVNALLLGDSALYLCASSRTGTSGYNEQFFGPGTRLTVL.

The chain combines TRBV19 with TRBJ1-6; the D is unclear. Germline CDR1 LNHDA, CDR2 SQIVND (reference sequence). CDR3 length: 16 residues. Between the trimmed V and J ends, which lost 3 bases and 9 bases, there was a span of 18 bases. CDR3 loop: CASSILRRLKASPLHF. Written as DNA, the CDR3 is TGTGCCAGTAGTATTTTACGGAGACTAAAGGCTTCACCCCTCCACTTT.

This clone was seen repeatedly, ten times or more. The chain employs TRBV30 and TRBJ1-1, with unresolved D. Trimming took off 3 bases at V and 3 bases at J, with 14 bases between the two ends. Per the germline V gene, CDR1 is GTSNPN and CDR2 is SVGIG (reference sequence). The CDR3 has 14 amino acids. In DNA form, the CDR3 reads TGTGCCTGGAGGGAGTCCCCAGCGGACACTGAAGCTTTCTTT. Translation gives CAWRESPADTEAFF.

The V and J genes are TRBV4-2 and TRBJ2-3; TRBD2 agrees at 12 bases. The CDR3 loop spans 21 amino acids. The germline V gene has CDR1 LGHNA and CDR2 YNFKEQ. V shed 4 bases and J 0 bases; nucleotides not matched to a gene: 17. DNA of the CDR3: TGTGCCAGCAGCCCTAACGAACTTTCTACTAGCGGGGGGCCTAGCACAGATACGCAGTATTTT. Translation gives CASSPNELSTSGGPSTDTQYF.

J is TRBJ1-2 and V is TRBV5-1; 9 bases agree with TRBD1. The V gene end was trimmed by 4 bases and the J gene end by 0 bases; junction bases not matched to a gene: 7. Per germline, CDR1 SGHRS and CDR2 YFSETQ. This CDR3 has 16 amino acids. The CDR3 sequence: CASSVDRGFPNYGYTF. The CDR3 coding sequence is TGCGCCAGCAGCGTGGACAGGGGTTTCCCTAACTATGGCTACACCTTC.

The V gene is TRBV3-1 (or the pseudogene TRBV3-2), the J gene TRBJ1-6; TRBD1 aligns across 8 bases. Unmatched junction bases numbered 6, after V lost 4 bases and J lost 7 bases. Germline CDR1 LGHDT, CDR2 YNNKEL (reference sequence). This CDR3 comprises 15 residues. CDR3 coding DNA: TGTGCCAGCAGCCTCCAGCAGGGGGCGAATTCACCCCTCCACTTT. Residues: CASSLQQGANSPLHF.

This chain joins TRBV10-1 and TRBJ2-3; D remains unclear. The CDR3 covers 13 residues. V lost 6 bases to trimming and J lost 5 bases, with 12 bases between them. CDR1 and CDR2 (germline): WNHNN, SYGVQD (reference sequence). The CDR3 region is CASRAFEKDTQYF. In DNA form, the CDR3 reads TGCGCCAGCAGGGCCTTTGAAAAAGATACGCAGTATTTT.

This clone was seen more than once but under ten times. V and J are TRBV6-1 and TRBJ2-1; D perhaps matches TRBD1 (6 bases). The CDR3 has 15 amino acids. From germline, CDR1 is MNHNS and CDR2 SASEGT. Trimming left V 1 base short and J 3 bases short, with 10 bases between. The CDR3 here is CASSEVVRGYNEQFF. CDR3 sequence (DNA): TGTGCCAGCAGTGAAGTGGTCAGGGGCTACAATGAGCAGTTCTTC.

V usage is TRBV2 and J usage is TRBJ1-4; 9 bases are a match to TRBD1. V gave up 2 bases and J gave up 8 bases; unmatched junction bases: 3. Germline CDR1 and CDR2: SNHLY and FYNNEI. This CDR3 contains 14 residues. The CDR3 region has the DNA TGTGCCAGCAGTGAAAGGGACAGGGTCGAAAAACTGTTTTTT. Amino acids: CASSERDRVEKLFF. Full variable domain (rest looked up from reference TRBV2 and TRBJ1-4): EPEVTQTPSHQVTQMGQEVILRCVPISNHLYFYWYRQILGQKVEFLVSFYNNEISEKSEIFDDQFSVERPDGSNFTLKIRSTKLEDSAMYFCASSERDRVEKLFFGSGTQLSVL.

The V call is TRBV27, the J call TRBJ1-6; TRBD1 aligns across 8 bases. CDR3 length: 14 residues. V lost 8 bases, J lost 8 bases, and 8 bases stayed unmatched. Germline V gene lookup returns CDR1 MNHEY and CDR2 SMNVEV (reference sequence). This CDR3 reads CASRQGQGDSPLHF. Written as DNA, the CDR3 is TGTGCCAGCCGCCAAGGACAGGGAGATTCACCCCTCCACTTT.

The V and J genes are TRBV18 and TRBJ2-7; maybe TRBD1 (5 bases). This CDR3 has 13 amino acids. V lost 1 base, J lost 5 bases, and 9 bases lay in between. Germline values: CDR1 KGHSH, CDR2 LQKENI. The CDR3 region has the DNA TGTGCCAGCTCACCACGGTGGGGCGACGAGCAGTACTTC. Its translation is CASSPRWGDEQYF.

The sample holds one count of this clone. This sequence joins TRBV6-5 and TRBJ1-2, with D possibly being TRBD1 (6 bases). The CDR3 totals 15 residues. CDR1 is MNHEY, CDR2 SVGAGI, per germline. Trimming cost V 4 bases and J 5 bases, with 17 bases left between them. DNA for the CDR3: TGTGCCAGCAGTTCGACTCTCAGGGGAATTTATGGCTACACCTTC. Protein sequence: CASSSTLRGIYGYTF.

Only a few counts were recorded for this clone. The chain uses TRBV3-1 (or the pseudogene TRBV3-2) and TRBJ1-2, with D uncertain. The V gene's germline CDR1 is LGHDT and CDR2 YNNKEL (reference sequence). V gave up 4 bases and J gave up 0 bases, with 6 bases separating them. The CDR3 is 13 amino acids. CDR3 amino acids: CASSPLANYGYTF. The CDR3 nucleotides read TGTGCCAGCAGCCCCCTAGCTAACTATGGCTACACCTTC.

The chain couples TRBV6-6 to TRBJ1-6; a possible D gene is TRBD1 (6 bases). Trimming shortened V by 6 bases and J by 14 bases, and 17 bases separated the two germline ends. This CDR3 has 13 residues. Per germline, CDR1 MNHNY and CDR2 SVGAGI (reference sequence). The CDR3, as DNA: TGTGCCAGCAGGTTCCGGGACACCGCCACCCTCCACTTT. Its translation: CASRFRDTATLHF.

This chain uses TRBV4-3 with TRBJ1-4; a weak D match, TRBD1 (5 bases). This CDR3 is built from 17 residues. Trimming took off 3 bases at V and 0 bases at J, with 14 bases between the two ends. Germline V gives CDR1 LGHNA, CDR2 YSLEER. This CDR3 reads CASSHQRQSATNEKLFF. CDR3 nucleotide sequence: TGCGCCAGCAGCCATCAAAGACAGTCTGCAACTAATGAAAAACTGTTTTTT.

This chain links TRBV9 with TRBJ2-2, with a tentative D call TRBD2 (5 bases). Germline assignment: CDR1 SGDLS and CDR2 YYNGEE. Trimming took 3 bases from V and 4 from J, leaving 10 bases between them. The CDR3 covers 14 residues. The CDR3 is CASSAGLVTGELFF. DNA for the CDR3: TGTGCCAGCAGCGCCGGACTCGTCACCGGGGAGCTGTTTTTT.

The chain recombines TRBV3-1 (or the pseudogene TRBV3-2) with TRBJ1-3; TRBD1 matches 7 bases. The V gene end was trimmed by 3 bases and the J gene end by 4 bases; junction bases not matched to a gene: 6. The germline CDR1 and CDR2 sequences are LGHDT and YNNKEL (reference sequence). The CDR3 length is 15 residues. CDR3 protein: CASSHTGAYGNTIYF. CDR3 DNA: TGTGCCAGCAGCCATACAGGGGCCTACGGAAACACCATATATTTT.

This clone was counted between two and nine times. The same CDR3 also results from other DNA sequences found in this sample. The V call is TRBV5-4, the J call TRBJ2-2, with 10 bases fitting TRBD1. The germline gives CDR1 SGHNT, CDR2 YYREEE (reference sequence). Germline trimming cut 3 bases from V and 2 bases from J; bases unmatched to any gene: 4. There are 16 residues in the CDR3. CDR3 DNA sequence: TGTGCCAGCAGCTCAGGACAGGGGGTTAACACCGGGGAGCTGTTTTTT. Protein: CASSSGQGVNTGELFF.

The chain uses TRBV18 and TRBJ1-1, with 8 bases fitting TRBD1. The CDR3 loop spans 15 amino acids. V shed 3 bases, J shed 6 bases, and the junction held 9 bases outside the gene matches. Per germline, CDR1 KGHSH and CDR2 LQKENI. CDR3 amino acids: CASSPRGQGASEAFF. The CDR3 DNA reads TGTGCCAGCTCACCCCGTGGTCAGGGGGCTTCTGAAGCTTTCTTT.

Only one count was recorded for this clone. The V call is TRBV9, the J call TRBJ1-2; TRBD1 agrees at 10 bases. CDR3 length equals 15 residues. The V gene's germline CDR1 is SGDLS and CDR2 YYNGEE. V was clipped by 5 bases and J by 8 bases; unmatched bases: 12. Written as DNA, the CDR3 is TGTGCCAGCAGTAGACCCGACAGGGGGCTGGGAGGCTACACCTTC. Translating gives CASSRPDRGLGGYTF.

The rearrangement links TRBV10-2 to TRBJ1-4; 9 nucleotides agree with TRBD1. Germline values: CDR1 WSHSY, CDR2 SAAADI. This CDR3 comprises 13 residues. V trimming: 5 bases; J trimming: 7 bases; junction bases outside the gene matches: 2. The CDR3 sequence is CASSNRGREKLFF. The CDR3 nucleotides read TGCGCCAGCAGTAACAGGGGGCGTGAAAAACTGTTTTTT.